The 14 T cell receptor beta chains presented below share a single source sample, sequenced in a study of blood T cells in healthy people across ages. Then a second PCR, running roughly 6 to 11 cycles, was carried out with a sample-barcoded 5' primer and a J-beta primer mix. TCRdb itself ran the 5' RACE reads through MiXCR, one entry per CDR3 protein. The repertoire holds 660,000 or so distinct CDR3 sequences, with around three fifths as singletons. What was sequenced was blood. These TCRs come from a man between 60 and 75 years old in good health.

CDR3: CASSLGEGAYGYTF. The DNA of the CDR3 is TGTGCCAGCAGCCTTGGGGAGGGGGCCTATGGCTACACCTTC. The chain uses TRBV9 and TRBJ1-2; 7 nucleotides align to TRBD1. V gave up 4 bases and J gave up 4 bases; unmatched junction bases: 7. CDR1 SGDLS and CDR2 YYNGEE come from the germline V gene. The CDR3 is made up of 14 amino acids.

This clonotype was detected a few times. This chain uses TRBV20-1 with TRBJ2-7; D tentatively fits TRBD1 or TRBD2 (6 bases each). The CDR3 is made up of 13 amino acids. Trimming shortened V by 3 bases and J by 5 bases, and 14 bases separated the two germline ends. Germline CDR1 reads DFQATT; CDR2 reads SNEGSKA (reference sequence). CDR3 loop: CSASPGGANEQYF. Written as DNA, the CDR3 is TGCAGTGCTAGTCCCGGGGGCGCGAACGAGCAGTACTTC.

The V call is TRBV4-3, the J call TRBJ2-1; no reliable D call. Germline V lookup: CDR1 LGHNA, CDR2 YSLEER. V gave up 0 bases and J gave up 8 bases, with 14 bases separating them. CDR3 length: 15 residues. This CDR3 reads CASSQDETHEDEQFF. In DNA, the CDR3 is TGCGCCAGCAGCCAAGATGAGACTCATGAGGATGAGCAGTTCTTC.

The genes are TRBV20-1 and TRBJ2-7, with D possibly matching TRBD1 (6 bases). Germline V CDR1 and CDR2: DFQATT, SNEGSKA (reference sequence). Trimming left V 6 bases short and J 0 bases short, with 21 bases between. The CDR3 totals 16 residues. The CDR3 is CSAEPTFRGPSYEQYF. In DNA form, the CDR3 reads TGCAGTGCCGAACCTACTTTCAGGGGCCCCTCCTACGAGCAGTACTTC.

The chain joins TRBV20-1 to TRBJ2-1, with D unclear. The CDR3 totals 13 residues. CDR1 and CDR2 (germline): DFQATT, SNEGSKA (reference sequence). Trimming cost V 3 bases and J 3 bases, with 9 bases left between them. CDR3: CSASGSNYNEQFF. The CDR3 bases are TGCAGTGCTAGCGGCTCAAACTACAATGAGCAGTTCTTC.

This chain uses TRBV10-3 with TRBJ2-7; 9 bases line up with TRBD1. Per germline, CDR1 ENHRY and CDR2 SYGVKD. CDR3 length: 15 residues. V was pared by 6 bases and J by 2 bases, with 8 bases of the junction left unmatched. The CDR3 region has the DNA TGTGCCATCAGACCCGTGACAGGGGGGACCTACGAGCAGTACTTC. Translation gives CAIRPVTGGTYEQYF.

The genes are TRBV29-1 and TRBJ2-1; 10 bases agree with TRBD2. CDR1 is SQVTM and CDR2 is ANQGSEA in the germline V gene. V lost 5 bases and J lost 6; bases outside the gene matches: 7. The CDR3 sequence is 14 residues long. In DNA form, the CDR3 reads TGCAGCGTTCCAGCGGGGGGGCTCCCCAATGAGCAGTTCTTC. It specifies CSVPAGGLPNEQFF.

This sequence joins TRBV5-1 and TRBJ2-4; D gene uncertain. Trimming stripped 0 bases from V and 1 base from J, with 8 bases between. The length of the CDR3 is 15 residues. Germline V gives CDR1 SGHRS, CDR2 YFSETQ. CDR3: CASSLGRGAKNIQYF. CDR3 DNA sequence: TGCGCCAGCAGCTTGGGGCGTGGTGCCAAAAACATTCAGTACTTC.

J is TRBJ2-3 and V is TRBV5-8; D is perhaps TRBD1 or TRBD2 (5 bases each). The CDR3 sequence is 15 residues long. Per the germline V gene, CDR1 is SGHTS and CDR2 is YDEGEE. V shed 4 bases and J shed 4 bases, with 16 bases lying between them. The CDR3 DNA sequence: TGTGCCAGCAGCGTTTGGTACCAGGGAGCAGATACGCAGTATTTT. Translated, it gives CASSVWYQGADTQYF.

This clonotype was counted a single time. The chain is built from TRBV4-1 and TRBJ1-2; no clear D gene. V gave up 2 bases and J gave up 12 bases, with 10 bases separating them. CDR1 is MGHRA and CDR2 is YSYEKL in the germline V gene. The CDR3 length is 11 residues. This CDR3 is CASSQHREHTF. The CDR3 nucleotides read TGCGCCAGCAGCCAACATCGTGAGCACACCTTC.

CDR3 sequence reads: CASSEALEGKLFF. DNA of the CDR3: TGTGCCAGCAGTGAAGCGCTAGAAGGGAAACTGTTTTTT. The chain combines TRBV6-1 with TRBJ1-4; D unresolved. Per the germline V gene, CDR1 is MNHNS and CDR2 is SASEGT. This CDR3 has 13 amino acids. V was cut by 0 bases and J by 11 bases, with 10 bases left in between.

The CDR3 reads CASSLGRAVRESYEQYF. The CDR3 DNA follows: TGTGCCAGCAGTTTGGGGCGGGCGGTGCGAGAGTCCTACGAGCAGTACTTC. The V and J genes are TRBV6-6 and TRBJ2-7; D tentatively reads TRBD1 or TRBD2 (5 bases each). V gave up 4 bases and J gave up 1 base, with 20 bases separating them. CDR1 and CDR2 (germline): MNHNY, SVGAGI (reference sequence). The CDR3 runs to 17 residues.

This clonotype showed up just a few times. The rearrangement links TRBV12-3 or TRBV12-4 to TRBJ2-3, with D tentatively TRBD1 or TRBD2 (6 bases each). The CDR3 runs to 16 residues. The germline V and J ends were trimmed by 0 bases and 2 bases, with 12 bases remaining between them. The CDR3, as DNA: TGTGCCAGCAGTTTAGCGGGGGGACAACTCACAGATACGCAGTATTTT. Translation: CASSLAGGQLTDTQYF.

V is TRBV24-1 and J is TRBJ2-3; 8 nucleotides line up with TRBD1. V dropped 4 bases and J dropped 2; count of bases not matched to a gene: 7. Germline assignment: CDR1 KGHDR and CDR2 SFDVKD. The CDR3 has 16 residues. CDR3 in DNA: TGTGCCACCAGTGACCTGACAGGGGCCACCACAGATACGCAGTATTTT. This codes for CATSDLTGATTDTQYF.